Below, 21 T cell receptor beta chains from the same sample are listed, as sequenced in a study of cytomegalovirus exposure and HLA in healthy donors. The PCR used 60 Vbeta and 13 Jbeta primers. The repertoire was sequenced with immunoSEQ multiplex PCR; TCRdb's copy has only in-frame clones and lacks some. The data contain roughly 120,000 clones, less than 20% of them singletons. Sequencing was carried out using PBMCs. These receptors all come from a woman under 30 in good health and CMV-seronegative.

The CDR3 protein is CASSLIGGRDNEQFF. The CDR3 DNA reads as TGTGCCAGCAGTTTGATAGGGGGAAGGGACAATGAGCAGTTCTTC. The J gene is TRBJ2-1, the V gene TRBV28; TRBD1 is a possible D gene (6 bases). The V gene's germline CDR1 is MDHEN and CDR2 SYDVKM. With 3 bases removed from V and 5 bases from J, the gap between germline ends came to 14 bases. The CDR3 consists of 15 residues.

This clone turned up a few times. Here the CDR3 reads CASSLDPGSSYEQYF. The CDR3 DNA reads TGTGCCAGCAGCTTAGATCCCGGGAGCTCCTACGAGCAGTACTTC. The chain couples TRBV7-2 to TRBJ2-7; TRBD2 might be the D (6 bases). Germline V lookup: CDR1 SGHTA, CDR2 FQGNSA. Between the trimmed V and J ends, which lost 1 base and 0 bases, there was a span of 10 bases. The CDR3 length is 15 residues.

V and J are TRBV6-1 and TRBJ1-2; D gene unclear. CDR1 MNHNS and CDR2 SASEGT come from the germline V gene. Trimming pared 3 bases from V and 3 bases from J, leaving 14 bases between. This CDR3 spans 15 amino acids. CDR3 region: CASSETPRGHYGYTF. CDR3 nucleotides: TGTGCCAGCAGTGAGACCCCTCGTGGGCACTATGGCTACACCTTC.

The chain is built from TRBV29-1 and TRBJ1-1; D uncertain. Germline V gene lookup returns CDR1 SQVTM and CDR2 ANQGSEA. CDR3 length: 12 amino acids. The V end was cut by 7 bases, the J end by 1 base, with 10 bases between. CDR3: CSADSANTEAFF. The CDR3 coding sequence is TGCAGCGCCGACTCAGCGAACACTGAAGCTTTCTTT.

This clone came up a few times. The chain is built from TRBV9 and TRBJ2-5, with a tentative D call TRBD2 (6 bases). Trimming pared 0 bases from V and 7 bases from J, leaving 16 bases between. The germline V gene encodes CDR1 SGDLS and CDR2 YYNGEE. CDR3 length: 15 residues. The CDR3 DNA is TGTGCCAGCAGCGTAGTGGGCGCCGCCGGGGGGACCCAGTACTTC. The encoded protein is CASSVVGAAGGTQYF.

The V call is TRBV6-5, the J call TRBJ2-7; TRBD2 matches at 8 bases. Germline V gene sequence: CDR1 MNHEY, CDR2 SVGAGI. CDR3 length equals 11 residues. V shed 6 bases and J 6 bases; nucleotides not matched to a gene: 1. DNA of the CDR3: TGTGCCAGCAGCGGGGGGGGCGAGCAGTACTTC. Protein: CASSGGGEQYF.

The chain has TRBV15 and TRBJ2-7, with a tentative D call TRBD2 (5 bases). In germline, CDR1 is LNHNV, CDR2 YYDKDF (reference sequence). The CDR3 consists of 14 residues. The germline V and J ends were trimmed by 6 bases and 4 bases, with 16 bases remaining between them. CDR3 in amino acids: CATSLSGFPYEQYF. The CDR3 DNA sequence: TGTGCCACCAGTCTCAGCGGATTTCCTTACGAGCAGTACTTC.

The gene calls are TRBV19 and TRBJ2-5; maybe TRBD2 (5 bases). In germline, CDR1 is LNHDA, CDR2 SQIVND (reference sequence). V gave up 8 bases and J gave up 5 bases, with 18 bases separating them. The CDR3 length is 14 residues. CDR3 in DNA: TGTGCCAGTGGACGAAAACCGGGGAAGGAGACCCAGTACTTC. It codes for CASGRKPGKETQYF.

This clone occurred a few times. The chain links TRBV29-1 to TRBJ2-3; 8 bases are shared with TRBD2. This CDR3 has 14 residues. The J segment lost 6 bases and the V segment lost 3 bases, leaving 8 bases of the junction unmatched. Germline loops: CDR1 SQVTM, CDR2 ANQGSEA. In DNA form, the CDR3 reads TGCAGCGTTGATAGCGGCGGGGGGCCCGATACGCAGTATTTT. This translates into CSVDSGGGPDTQYF.

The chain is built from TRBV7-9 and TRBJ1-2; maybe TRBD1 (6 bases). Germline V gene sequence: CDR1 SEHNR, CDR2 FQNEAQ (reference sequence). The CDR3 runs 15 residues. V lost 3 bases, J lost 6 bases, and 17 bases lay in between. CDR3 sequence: CASSLSTAGGDGYTF. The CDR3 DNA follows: TGTGCCAGCAGCTTGAGTACCGCGGGGGGCGATGGCTACACCTTC.

CDR3: CASSPGREVSEAFF. The CDR3 DNA follows: TGTGCCAGCTCCCCGGGCAGGGAGGTTTCTGAAGCTTTCTTT. The V and J genes are TRBV18 and TRBJ1-1; D is perhaps TRBD1 (5 bases). V was shortened by 6 bases and J by 6 bases, with 17 bases between the two germline ends. The CDR3 runs 14 residues. Germline CDR1 KGHSH, CDR2 LQKENI.

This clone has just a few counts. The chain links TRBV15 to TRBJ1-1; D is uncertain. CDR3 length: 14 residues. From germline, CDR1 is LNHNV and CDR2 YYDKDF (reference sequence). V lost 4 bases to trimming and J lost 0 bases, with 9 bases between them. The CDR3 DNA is TGTGCCACCAGCATCCACGGTGTGAACACTGAAGCTTTCTTT. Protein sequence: CATSIHGVNTEAFF.

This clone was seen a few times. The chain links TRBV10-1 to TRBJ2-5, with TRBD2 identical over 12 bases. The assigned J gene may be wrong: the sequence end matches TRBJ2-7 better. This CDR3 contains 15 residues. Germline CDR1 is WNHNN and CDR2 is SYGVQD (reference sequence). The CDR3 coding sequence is TGCGCCAGCAGAGGACTAGCGGGGAGCTCCTACGAGCAGTACTTC. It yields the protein CASRGLAGSSYEQYF.

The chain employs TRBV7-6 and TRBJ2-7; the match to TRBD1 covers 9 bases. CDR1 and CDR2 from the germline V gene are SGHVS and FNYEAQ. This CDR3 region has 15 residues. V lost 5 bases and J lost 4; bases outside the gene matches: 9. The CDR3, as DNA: TGTGCCAGCAGCCCCGGGACAGGGAAGTCGTACGAGCAGTACTTC. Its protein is CASSPGTGKSYEQYF.

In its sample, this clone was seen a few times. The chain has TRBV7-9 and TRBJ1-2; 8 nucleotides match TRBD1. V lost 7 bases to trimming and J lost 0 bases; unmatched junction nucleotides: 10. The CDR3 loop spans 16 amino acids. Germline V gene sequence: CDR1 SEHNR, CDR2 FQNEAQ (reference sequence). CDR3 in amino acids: CASNSTDREPNYGYTF. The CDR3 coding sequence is TGTGCCAGCAACTCTACGGACAGGGAGCCTAACTATGGCTACACCTTC.

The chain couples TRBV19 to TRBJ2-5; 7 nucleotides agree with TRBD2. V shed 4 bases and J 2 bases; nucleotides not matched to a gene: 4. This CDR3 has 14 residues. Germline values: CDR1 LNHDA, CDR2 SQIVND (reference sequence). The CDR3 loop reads CASSKQGGQETQYF. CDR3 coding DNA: TGTGCCAGTAGTAAGCAGGGAGGGCAAGAGACCCAGTACTTC.

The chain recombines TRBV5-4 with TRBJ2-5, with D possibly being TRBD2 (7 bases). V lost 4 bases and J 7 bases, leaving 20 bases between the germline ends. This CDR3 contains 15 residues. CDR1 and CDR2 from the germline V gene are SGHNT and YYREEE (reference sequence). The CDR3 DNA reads TGTGCCAGCAGCGGTGAAGCTAGGGGGGAGGGGACCCAGTACTTC. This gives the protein CASSGEARGEGTQYF.

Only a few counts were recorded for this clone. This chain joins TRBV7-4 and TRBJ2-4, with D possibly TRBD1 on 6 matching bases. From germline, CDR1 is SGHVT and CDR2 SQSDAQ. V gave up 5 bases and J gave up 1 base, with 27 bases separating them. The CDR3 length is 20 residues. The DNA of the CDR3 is TGTGCCAGCAGCGAACAACCGGGACACCTTTTCTATTTGGCCAAAAACATTCAGTACTTC. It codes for CASSEQPGHLFYLAKNIQYF.

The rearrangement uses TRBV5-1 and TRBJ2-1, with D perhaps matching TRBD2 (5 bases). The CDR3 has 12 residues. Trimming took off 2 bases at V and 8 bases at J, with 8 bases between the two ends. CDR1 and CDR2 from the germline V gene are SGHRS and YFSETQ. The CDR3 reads CASSLNGDEQFF. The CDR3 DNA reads TGCGCCAGCAGCTTAAACGGGGATGAGCAGTTCTTC.

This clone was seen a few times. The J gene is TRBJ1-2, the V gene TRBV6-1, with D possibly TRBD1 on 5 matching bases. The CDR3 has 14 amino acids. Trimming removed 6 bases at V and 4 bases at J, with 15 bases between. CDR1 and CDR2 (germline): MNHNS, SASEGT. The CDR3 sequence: CASRLPGDFYGYTF. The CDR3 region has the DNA TGTGCCAGCAGGCTACCGGGGGACTTCTATGGCTACACCTTC.

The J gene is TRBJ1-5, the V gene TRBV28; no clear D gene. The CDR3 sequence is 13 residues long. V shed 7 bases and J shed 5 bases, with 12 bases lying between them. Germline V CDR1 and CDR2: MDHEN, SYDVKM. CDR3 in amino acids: CASTRDSYQPQHF. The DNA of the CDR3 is TGTGCCAGCACCCGGGATAGTTATCAGCCCCAGCATTTT.